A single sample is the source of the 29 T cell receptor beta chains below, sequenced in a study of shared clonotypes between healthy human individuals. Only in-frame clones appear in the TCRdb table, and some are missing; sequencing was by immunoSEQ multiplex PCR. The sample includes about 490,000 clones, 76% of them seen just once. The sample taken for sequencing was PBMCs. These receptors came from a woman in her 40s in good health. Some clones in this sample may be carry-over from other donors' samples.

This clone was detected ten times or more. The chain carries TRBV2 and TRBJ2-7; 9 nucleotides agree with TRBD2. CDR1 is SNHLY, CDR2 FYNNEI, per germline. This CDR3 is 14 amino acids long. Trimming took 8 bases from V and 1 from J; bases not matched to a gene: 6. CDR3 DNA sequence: TGTGCCAGCCCCCGGCTAGCGGGATCCTACGAGCAGTACTTC. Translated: CASPRLAGSYEQYF.

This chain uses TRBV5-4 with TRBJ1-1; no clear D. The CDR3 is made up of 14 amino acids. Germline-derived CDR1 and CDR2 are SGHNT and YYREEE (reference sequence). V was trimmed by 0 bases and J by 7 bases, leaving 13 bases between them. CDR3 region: CASSLDFIGLEAFF. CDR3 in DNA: TGTGCCAGCAGCTTGGACTTCATTGGGCTTGAAGCTTTCTTT.

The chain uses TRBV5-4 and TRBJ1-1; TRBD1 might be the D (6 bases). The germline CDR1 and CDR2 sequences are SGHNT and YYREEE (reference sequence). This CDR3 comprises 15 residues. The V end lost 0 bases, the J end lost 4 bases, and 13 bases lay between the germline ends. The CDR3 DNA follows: TGTGCCAGCAGCTTGGAAGGGGGTCGCGGCACTGAAGCTTTCTTT. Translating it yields CASSLEGGRGTEAFF.

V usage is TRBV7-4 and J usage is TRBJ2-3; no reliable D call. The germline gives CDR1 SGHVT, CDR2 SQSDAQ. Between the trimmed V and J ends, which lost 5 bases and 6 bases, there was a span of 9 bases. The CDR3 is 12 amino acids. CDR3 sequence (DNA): TGTGCCAGCAGCCAGACATGGGATACGCAGTATTTT. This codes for CASSQTWDTQYF.

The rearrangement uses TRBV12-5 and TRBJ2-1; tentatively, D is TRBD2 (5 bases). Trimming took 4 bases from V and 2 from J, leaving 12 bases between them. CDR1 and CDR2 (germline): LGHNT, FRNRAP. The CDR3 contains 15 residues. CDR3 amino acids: CASGSSRRAYNEQFF. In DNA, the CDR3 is TGTGCTAGTGGTTCTAGCAGGCGCGCCTACAATGAGCAGTTCTTC. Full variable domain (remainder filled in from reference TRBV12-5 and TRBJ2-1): DARVTQTPRHKVTEMGQEVTMRCQPILGHNTVFWYRQTMMQGLELLAYFRNRAPLDDSGMPKDRFSAEMPDATLATLKIQPSEPRDSAVYFCASGSSRRAYNEQFFGPGTRLTVL.

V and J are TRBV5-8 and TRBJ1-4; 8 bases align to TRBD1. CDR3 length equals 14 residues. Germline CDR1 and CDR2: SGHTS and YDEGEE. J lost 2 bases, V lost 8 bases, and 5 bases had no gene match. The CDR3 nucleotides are TGTGCCAGTAGCAGGGGGCAGACTAATGAAAAACTGTTTTTT. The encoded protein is CASSRGQTNEKLFF.

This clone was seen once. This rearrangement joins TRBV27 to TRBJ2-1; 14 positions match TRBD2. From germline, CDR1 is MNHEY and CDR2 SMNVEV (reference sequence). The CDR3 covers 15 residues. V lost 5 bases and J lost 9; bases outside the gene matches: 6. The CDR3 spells CASSIGTSGRTEQFF. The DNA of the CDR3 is TGTGCCAGCAGTATTGGGACTAGCGGGAGAACTGAGCAGTTCTTC.

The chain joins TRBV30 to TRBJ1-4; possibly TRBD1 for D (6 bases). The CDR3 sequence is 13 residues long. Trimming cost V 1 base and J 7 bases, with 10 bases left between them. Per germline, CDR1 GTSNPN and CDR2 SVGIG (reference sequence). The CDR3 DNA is TGTGCCTGGAGTGCCAGGGGTGGTGAAAAACTGTTTTTT. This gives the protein CAWSARGGEKLFF. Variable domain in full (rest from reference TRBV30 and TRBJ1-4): SQTIHQWPATLVQPVGSPLSLECTVEGTSNPNLYWYRQAAGRGLQLLFYSVGIGQISSEVPQNLSASRPQDRQFILSSKKLLLSDSGFYLCAWSARGGEKLFFGSGTQLSVL.

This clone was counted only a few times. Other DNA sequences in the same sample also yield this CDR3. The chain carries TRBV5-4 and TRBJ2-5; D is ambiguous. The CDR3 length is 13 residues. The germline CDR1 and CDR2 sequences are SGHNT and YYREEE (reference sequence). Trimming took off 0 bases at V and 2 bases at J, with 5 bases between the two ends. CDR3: CASSLVAQETQYF. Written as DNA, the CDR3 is TGTGCCAGCAGCTTGGTGGCTCAAGAGACCCAGTACTTC.

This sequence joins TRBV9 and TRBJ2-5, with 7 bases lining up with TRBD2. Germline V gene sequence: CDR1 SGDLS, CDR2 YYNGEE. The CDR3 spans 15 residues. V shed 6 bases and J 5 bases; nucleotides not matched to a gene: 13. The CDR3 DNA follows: TGTGCCAGCACTCTTGGGGGGAGGGCCAGGGAGACCCAGTACTTC. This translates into CASTLGGRARETQYF.

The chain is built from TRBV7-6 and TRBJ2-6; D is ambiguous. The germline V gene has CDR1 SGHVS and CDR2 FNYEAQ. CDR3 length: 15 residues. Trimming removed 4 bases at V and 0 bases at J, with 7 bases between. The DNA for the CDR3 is TGTGCCAGCAGCTCAAGTATCTCTGGGGCCAACGTCCTGACTTTC. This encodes CASSSSISGANVLTF.

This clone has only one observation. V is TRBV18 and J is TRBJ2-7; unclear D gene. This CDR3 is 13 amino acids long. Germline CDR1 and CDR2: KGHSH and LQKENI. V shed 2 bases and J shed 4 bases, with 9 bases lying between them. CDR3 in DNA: TGTGCCAGCTCACCAGGGTTTAGATACGAGCAGTACTTC. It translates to CASSPGFRYEQYF.

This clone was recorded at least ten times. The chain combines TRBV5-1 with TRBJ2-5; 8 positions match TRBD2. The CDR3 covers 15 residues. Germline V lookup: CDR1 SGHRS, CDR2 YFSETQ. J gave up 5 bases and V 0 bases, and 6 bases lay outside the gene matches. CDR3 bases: TGCGCCAGCAGCTTGGATGGGACGGGAGGGGAGACCCAGTACTTC. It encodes CASSLDGTGGETQYF.

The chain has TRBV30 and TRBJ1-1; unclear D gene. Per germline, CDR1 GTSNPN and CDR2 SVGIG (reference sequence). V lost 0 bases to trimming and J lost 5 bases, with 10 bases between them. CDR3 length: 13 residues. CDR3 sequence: CAWSVTSGTEAFF. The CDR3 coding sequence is TGTGCCTGGAGTGTCACGAGCGGGACTGAAGCTTTCTTT.

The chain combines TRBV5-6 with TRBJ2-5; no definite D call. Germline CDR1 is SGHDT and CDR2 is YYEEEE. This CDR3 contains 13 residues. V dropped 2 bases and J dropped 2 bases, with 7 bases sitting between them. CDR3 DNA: TGTGCCAGCAGCTTTGAAGAACAAGAGACCCAGTACTTC. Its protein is CASSFEEQETQYF. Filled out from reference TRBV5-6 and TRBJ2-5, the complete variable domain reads DAGVTQSPTHLIKTRGQQVTLRCSPKSGHDTVSWYQQALGQGPQFIFQYYEEEERQRGNFPDRFSGHQFPNYSSELNVNALLLGDSALYLCASSFEEQETQYFGPGTRLLVL.

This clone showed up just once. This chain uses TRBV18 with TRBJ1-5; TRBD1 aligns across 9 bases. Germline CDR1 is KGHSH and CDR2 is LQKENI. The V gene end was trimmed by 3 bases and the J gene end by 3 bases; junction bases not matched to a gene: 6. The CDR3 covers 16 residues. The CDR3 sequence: CASSPRGQGSNQPQHF. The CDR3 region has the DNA TGTGCCAGCTCACCGAGGGGACAGGGTTCCAATCAGCCCCAGCATTTT.

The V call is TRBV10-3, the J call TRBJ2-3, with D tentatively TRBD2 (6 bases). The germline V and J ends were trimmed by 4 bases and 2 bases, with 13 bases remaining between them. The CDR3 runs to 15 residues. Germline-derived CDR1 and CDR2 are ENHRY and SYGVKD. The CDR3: CAISVGGTYTDTQYF. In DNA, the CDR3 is TGTGCCATCAGTGTCGGCGGGACCTACACAGATACGCAGTATTTT.

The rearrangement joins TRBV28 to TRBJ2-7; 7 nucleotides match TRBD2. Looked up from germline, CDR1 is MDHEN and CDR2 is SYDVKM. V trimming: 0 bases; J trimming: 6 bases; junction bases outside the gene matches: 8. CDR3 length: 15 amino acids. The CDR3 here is CASSLWTPGGSEQYF. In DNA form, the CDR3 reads TGTGCCAGCAGTTTATGGACACCCGGGGGGAGCGAGCAGTACTTC.

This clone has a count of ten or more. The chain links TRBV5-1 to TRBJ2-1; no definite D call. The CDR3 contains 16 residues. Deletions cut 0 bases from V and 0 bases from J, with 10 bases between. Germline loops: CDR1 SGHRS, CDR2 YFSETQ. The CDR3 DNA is TGCGCCAGCAGCTTGGATGTGAAGAGCTCCTACAATGAGCAGTTCTTC. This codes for CASSLDVKSSYNEQFF.

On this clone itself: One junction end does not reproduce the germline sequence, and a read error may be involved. CDR3 protein: CATSRDRSAVRAQYF. The CDR3 DNA follows: TGCGCCACCAGCAGAGATCGGTCGGCCGTACGGGCCCAGTACTTC. The rearrangement links TRBV15 to TRBJ2-5; D ambiguous. This CDR3 is 15 amino acids long. Germline V gives CDR1 LNHNV, CDR2 YYDKDF (reference sequence).

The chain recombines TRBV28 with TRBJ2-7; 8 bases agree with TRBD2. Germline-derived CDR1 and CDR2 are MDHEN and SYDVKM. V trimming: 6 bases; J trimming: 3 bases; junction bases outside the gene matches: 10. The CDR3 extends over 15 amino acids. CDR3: CASRPSGSSGYEQYF. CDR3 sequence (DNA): TGTGCCAGCAGACCTAGCGGGTCCTCCGGCTACGAGCAGTACTTC.

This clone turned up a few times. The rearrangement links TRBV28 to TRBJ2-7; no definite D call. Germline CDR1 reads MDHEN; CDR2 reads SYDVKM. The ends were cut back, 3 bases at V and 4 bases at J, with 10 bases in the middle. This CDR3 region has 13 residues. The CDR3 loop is CASSFRQRYEQYF. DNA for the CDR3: TGTGCCAGCAGTTTTCGTCAGAGGTACGAGCAGTACTTC.

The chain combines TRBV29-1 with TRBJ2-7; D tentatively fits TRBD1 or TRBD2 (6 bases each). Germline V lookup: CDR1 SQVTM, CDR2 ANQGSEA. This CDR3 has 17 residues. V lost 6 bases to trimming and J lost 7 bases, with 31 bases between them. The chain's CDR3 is CSVSGVERAISYGEQYF. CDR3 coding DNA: TGCAGCGTCTCAGGGGTCGAGCGGGCTATCAGCTACGGTGAGCAGTACTTC.

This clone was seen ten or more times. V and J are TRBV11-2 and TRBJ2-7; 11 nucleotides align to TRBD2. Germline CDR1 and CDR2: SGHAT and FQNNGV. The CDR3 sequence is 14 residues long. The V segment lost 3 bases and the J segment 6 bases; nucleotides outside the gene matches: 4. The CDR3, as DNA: TGTGCCAGCAGCTTGACTAGCGGGACGAGCGAGCAGTACTTC. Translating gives CASSLTSGTSEQYF.

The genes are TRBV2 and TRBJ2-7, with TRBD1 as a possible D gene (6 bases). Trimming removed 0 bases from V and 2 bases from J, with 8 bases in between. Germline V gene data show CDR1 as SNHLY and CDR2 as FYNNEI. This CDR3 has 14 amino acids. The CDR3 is CASSEAPGAYEQYF. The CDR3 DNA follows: TGTGCCAGCAGTGAAGCGCCAGGGGCCTACGAGCAGTACTTC.

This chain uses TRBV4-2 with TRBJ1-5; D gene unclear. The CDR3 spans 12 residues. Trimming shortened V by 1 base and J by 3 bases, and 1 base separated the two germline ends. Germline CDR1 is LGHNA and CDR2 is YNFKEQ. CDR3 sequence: CASSQANQPQHF. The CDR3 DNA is TGTGCCAGCAGCCAAGCCAATCAGCCCCAGCATTTT.

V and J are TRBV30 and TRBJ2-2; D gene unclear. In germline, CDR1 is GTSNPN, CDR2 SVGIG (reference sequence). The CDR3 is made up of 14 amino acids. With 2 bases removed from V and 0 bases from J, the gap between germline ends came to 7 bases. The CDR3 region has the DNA TGTGCCTGGAGTAGTGGGGCGAACACCGGGGAGCTGTTTTTT. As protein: CAWSSGANTGELFF.

CDR3 loop: CASSPTDSGNTIYF. DNA of the CDR3: TGCGCCAGCAGTCCCACAGACTCTGGAAACACCATATATTTT. This chain links TRBV5-1 with TRBJ1-3; D unclear. V was pared by 5 bases and J by 0 bases, with 9 bases between. This CDR3 has 14 residues. CDR1 is SGHRS, CDR2 YFSETQ, per germline.

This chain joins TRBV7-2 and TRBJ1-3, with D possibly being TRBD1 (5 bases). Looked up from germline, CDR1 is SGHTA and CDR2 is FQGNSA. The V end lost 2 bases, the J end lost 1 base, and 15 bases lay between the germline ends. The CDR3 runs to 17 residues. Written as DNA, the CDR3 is TGTGCCAGCAGCTTAACCCGAGCAGGGCGGTCTGGAAACACCATATATTTT. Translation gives CASSLTRAGRSGNTIYF.